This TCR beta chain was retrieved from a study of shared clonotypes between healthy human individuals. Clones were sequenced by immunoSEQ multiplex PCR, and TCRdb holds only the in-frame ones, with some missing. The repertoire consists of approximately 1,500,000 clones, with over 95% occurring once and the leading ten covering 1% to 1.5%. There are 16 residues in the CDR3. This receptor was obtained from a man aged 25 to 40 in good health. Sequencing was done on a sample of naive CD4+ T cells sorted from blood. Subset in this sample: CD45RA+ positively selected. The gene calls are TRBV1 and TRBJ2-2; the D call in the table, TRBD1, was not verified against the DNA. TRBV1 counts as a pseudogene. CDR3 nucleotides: TGCACCAGCAGCCAAGATCTAGGGGAAGGCACCGGGGAGCTGTTTTTT. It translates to CTSSQDLGEGTGELFF.